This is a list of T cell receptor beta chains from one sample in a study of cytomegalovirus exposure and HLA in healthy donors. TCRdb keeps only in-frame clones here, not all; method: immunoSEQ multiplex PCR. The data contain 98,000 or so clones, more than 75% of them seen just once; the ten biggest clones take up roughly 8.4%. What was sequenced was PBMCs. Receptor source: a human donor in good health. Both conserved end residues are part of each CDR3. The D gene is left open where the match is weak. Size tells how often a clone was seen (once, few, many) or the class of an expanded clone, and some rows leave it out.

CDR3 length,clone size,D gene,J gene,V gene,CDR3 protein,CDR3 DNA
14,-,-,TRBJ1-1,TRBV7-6,CASSFQGLNTEAFF,TGTGCCAGCAGCTTCCAGGGGTTGAACACTGAAGCTTTCTTT
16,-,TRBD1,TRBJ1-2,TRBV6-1,CASSGDRGHINYGYTF,TGTGCCAGCAGTGGGGACAGGGGGCATATTAACTATGGCTACACCTTC
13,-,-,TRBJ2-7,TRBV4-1,CASSQEDRREQYF,TGCGCCAGCAGCCAAGAGGATCGGCGGGAGCAGTACTTC
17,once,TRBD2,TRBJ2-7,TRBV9,CASSVNPSTSGRDEQYF,TGTGCCAGCAGCGTGAACCCCTCGACTAGCGGGAGGGACGAGCAGTACTTC
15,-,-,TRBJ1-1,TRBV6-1,CASSEAKSKNTEAFF,TGTGCCAGCAGTGAAGCCAAATCAAAGAACACTGAAGCTTTCTTT
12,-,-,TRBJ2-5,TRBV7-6,CASGGAGETQYF,TGTGCCAGCGGGGGGGCCGGGGAGACCCAGTACTTC
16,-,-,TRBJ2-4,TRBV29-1,CSVGAPGGAGRNIQYF,TGCAGCGTTGGGGCCCCTGGGGGGGCTGGGAGAAACATTCAGTACTTC
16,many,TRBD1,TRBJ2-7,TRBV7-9,CASSLTDRGNAYEQYF,TGTGCCAGCAGCCTGACGGACAGGGGGAATGCCTACGAGCAGTACTTC
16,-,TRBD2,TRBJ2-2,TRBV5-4,CASSPGLAGGPGELFF,TGTGCCAGCAGCCCGGGACTAGCGGGAGGACCCGGGGAGCTGTTTTTT
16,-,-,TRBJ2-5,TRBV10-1,CASSESDDSLFETQYF,TGCGCCAGCAGTGAATCGGATGACAGTTTATTCGAGACCCAGTACTTC
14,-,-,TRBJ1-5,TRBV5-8,CASSLAGGGQPQHF,TGTGCCAGCAGCTTGGCCGGGGGGGGTCAGCCCCAGCATTTT
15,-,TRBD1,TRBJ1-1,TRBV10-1,CASSGKGQGKTEAFF,TGCGCCAGCAGTGGAAAAGGACAGGGGAAAACTGAAGCTTTCTTT
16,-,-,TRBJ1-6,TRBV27,CASSLDGQPYGSPLHF,TGTGCCAGCAGTTTGGACGGACAACCTTATGGTTCACCCCTCCACTTT
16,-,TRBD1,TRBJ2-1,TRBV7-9,CASSLMDRGRFDEQFF,TGTGCCAGCAGCTTAATGGACAGGGGGCGATTCGATGAGCAGTTCTTC
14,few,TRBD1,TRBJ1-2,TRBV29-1,CSVPTGTGYNGYTF,TGCAGCGTCCCCACCGGGACAGGGTATAATGGCTACACCTTC
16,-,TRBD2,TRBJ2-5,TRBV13,CASTPRGLAGGETQYF,TGTGCCAGCACACCGAGGGGACTAGCGGGGGGTGAGACCCAGTACTTC
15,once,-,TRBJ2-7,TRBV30,CAWSSRQVPAYEQYF,TGTGCCTGGAGTTCAAGACAGGTGCCTGCCTACGAGCAGTACTTC
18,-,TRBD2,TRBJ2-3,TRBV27,CASTFGAFGTSSTDTQYF,TGTGCCAGCACTTTTGGGGCTTTCGGGACTAGCAGCACAGATACGCAGTATTTT
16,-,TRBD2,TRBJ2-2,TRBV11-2,CASSLLAGANTGELFF,TGTGCCAGCAGCTTATTAGCGGGAGCGAACACCGGGGAGCTGTTTTTT
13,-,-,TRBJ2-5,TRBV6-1,CASSEARVETQYF,TGTGCCAGCAGTGAAGCGCGGGTGGAGACCCAGTACTTC
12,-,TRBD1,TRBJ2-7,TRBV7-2,CASSYIQGSKYF,TGTGCCAGCAGCTACATACAGGGGAGTAAGTACTTC
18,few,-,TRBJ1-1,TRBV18,CASSTQRRSVRGNTEAFF,TGTGCCAGCTCAACACAACGAAGATCTGTCAGGGGGAACACTGAAGCTTTCTTT
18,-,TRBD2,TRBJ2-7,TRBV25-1,CASSKRLALSPPLAEQYF,TGTGCCAGCAGTAAGAGACTAGCGCTAAGCCCTCCTTTGGCCGAGCAGTACTTC
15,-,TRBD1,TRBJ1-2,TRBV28,CASSLLTGESYGYPF,TGTGCCAGCAGTTTGCTCACAGGGGAATCCTATGGCTACCCCTTC
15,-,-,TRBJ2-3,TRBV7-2,CASSLAGDSTDTQYF,TGTGCCAGCAGCTTAGCAGGAGACAGCACAGATACGCAGTATTTT
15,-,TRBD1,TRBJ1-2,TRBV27,CASSSRDRGTYGYTF,TGTGCCAGCAGTTCCCGGGACAGGGGTACCTATGGCTACACCTTC
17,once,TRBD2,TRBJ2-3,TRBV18,CASSPRGSGRAADTQYF,TGTGCCAGCTCACCAAGGGGTAGCGGGAGGGCCGCGGATACGCAGTATTTT
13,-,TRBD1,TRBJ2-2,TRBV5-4,CAVGQENTGELFF,TGTGCCGTGGGACAGGAGAACACCGGGGAGCTGTTTTTT
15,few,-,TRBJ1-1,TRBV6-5,CASSYSRRGEAEAFF,TGTGCCAGCAGTTACTCGAGACGGGGAGAGGCTGAAGCTTTCTTT
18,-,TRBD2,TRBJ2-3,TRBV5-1,CASSLVGSGGKRPDTQYF,TGCGCCAGCAGCTTGGTGGGTAGCGGGGGTAAAAGACCAGATACGCAGTATTTT
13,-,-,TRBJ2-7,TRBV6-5,CASSYDITYEQYF,TGTGCCAGCAGTTATGACATTACCTACGAGCAGTACTTC
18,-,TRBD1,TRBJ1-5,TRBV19,CASSRRTGGTNSNQPQHF,TGTGCCAGTAGCCGACGGACAGGGGGGACTAATAGCAATCAGCCCCAGCATTTT
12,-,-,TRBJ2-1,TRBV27,CASSPPQGEQFF,TGTGCCAGCAGTCCCCCTCAGGGTGAGCAGTTCTTC
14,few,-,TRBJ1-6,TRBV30,CAWSVLAENSPLHF,TGTGCCTGGAGTGTACTCGCCGAGAATTCACCCCTCCACTTT